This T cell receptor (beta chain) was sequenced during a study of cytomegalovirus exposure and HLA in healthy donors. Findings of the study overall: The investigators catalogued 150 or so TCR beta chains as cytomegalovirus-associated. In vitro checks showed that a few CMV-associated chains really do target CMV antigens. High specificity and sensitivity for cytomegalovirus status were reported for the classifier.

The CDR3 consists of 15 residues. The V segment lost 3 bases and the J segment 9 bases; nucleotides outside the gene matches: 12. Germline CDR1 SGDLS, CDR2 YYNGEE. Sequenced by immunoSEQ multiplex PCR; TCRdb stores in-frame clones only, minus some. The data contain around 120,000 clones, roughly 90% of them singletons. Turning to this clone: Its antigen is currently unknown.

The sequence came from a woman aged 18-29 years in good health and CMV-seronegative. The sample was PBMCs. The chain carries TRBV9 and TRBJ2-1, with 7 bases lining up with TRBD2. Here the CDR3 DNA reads TGTGCCAGCAGCGCCGTAGGACTAGGGGAGAGTGAGCAGTTCTTC. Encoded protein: CASSAVGLGESEQFF.